This paragraph reports one T cell receptor beta chain. The antigen it binds to is not known. Base qualities are missing; no much larger clone stands one base away. From a lookup of the germline V gene, CDR1 and CDR2 are SNHLY and FYNNEI. Including cysteine and phenylalanine, the CDR3 has 14 amino acids. Only the CDR3 DNA stays, 42 bases, in frame from base 1. Deletion took 8 bases off V and 2 bases off J, with a span of 14 bases between the germline ends. TCR beta CDR3 regions were amplified from RNA transcripts. The first round of RT-PCR for the TCR CDR3 was performed with the HTBI primer set and the Qiagen OneStep RT-PCR kit. Libraries were constructed in a second round of multiplex PCR, after which size selection and purification were performed. The libraries were sequenced on an Illumina HiSeq2000 using paired-end 100 bp reads. Per the authors' processing: SOAPnuke was used to process the raw data, throwing out any read that contained adapters or uncalled bases, had a mean Phred below 15, or lacked an exact constant-primer or identifier match. High-quality paired reads were merged with COPE v1.2.5, and unique nucleotide sequences were defined as clonotypes. Clonotypes were aligned to IMGT TRBV, TRBD and TRBJ reference segments using MiTCR v1.1. Analysis was restricted to V-J combinations with a frequency above 0.0001, which covered roughly 99% of repertoires. The TCS score was defined as F50 (clonal expansion) divided by E x V (chaos), with BLOSUM62-based TCRdist calculated between CDR3 peptides within each V-J. Welch's t-statistics and random forest reduced around 520 V-J features to 13, which were used in a naive Bayes classifier (R e1071). The Morisita-Horn index was used to measure how similar the thyroid and blood repertoires were. The public reads were reanalyzed by TCRdb: fastp trimming at Q25, MiXCR alignment, in-frame beta chains only. Every distinct CDR3 protein forms one entry, paired with its most common genes and DNA. The V and J calls follow TCRdb's processing rather than the paper's. For this sample there are about 580,000 distinct CDR3 sequences; 40% to 55% appear just once. The ten largest make up about 8% of the sample.

The sample comes from a study of T cells in Graves' hyperthyroidism and ophthalmopathy (dated by TCRdb to about 2019). Regarding the research as a whole: A discovery cohort of 95 to 100 patients, about 43 with Graves' ophthalmopathy and approximately 60 with stable Graves' hyperthyroidism, was used to find distinguishing TCR V-J signatures. Whether ophthalmopathy could be predicted prospectively was tested in an independent validation cohort made up of about 20 hyperthyroidism patients plus 17 patients who later progressed to ophthalmopathy. For training and testing, the 100 or so patients in the discovery cohort were randomly divided in a 7:3 ratio. Thyroid tissue and blood T-cell repertoires from about six Graves' hyperthyroidism patients were also compared in the study. After blood sampling, hyperthyroidism patients were treated with methimazole at a starting dose of 30 mg daily, and ophthalmopathy patients were treated with high-dose intravenous methylprednisolone. According to the paper, TCR Vbeta CDR3 sequencing was carried out on 135 peripheral blood samples, which came from under 50 ophthalmopathy, 75 or so hyperthyroidism and approximately 17 progressor patients.

Summary of the overall study and its limitations: In validation, progression to ophthalmopathy was predicted by the model with roughly 69% sensitivity and 72.22% specificity, a median of 6.5 months before onset. Most expanded thyroid clonotypes (frequency above 0.001) were also detected in blood, suggesting blood repertoires may reflect thyroid immune responses. No statistical method was used to set the sample size in advance, and investigators knew the group allocation. In cross-validation, a model built on a 13 V-J signature told ophthalmopathy apart from stable hyperthyroidism with 85% to 90% sensitivity and approximately 81% specificity, and in testing the same model reached 80%/75%.

Stable Graves' hyperthyroidism was defined as the absence of progression to ophthalmopathy over 18 months of follow-up. Hyperthyroidism patients were newly diagnosed, had a disease duration of under 2 months, and were aged 18 to 65 years. Any patient with an uncontrolled infection, another autoimmune disease, pregnancy or lactation was excluded. Diagnoses relied on clinical symptoms, serum thyroxine and TRAb, thyroid ultrasound and orbital computed tomography. Trizol reagent was used to extract total RNA, and RNA quality was then checked on an Agilent 2100 Bioanalyzer. Sequencing was performed on peripheral blood or thyroid tissue (not recorded which). The sequence joins TRBV2 to TRBJ2-3; matching of 6 bases hints at TRBD1 as the D gene. This clonotype was obtained from a young woman with Graves' hyperthyroidism. Here is the DNA: TGTGCCAGCTTCCTTAGACAGGACACAGATACGCAGTATTTT. The translation is CASFLRQDTDTQYF.